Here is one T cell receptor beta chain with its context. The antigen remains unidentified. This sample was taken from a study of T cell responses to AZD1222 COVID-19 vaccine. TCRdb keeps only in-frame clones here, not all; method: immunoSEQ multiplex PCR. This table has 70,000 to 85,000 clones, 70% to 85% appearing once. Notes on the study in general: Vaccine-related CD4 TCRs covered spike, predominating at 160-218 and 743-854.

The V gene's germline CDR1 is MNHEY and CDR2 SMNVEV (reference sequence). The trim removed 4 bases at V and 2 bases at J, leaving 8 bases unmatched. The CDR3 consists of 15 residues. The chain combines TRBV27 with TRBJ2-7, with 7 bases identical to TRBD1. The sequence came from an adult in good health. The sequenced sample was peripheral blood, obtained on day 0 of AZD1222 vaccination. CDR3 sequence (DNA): TGTGCCAGCAGTTCCAACGACAGGGTAGCCTACGAGCAGTACTTC. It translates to CASSSNDRVAYEQYF.